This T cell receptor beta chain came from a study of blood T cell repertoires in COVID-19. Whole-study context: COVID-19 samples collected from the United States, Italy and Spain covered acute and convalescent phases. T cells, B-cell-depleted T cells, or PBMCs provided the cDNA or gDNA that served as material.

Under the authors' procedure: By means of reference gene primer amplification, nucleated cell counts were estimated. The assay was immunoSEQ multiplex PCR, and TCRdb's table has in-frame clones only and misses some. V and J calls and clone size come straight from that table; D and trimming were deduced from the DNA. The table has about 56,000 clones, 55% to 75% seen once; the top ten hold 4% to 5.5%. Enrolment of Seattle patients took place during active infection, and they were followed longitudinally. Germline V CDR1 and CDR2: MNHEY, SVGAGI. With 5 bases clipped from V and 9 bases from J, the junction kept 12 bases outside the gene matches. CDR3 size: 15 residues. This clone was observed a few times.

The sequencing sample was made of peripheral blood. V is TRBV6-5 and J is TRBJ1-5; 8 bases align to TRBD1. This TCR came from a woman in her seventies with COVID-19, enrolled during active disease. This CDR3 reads CASSPGGGGGWPQHF. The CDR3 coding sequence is TGTGCCAGCAGTCCAGGGGGCGGGGGGGGGTGGCCCCAGCATTTT.